This is a list of T cell receptor beta chains from one sample in a study of regulatory T cells in long-lasting Graves disease. TCRdb reprocessed the multiplex PCR reads via MiXCR and lists one record per CDR3 protein. The table lists some 400,000 distinct CDR3 sequences, under 15% of them singletons. The sample also formed part of further work on T cells in Graves' hyperthyroidism and ophthalmopathy.

Material: peripheral blood mononuclear cells (PBMCs), obtained at new diagnosis, from a patient treated with antithyroid drugs. These receptors came from a woman in her twenties or thirties with Graves disease. CDR3s include the opening cysteine and the closing phenylalanine or tryptophan. D genes are given only for firm matches. Size is omitted from some rows. Given values are once, few, many or a class for expanded clones.

d_call j_call v_call clone_size cdr3_aa cdr3_nt
TRBD1 TRBJ1-4 TRBV3-1 few CASSHSDREDEKLFF TGTGCCAGCAGCCATTCGGACAGGGAGGATGAAAAACTGTTTTTT
. TRBJ2-7 TRBV3-1 many CASSLPDNPYEQYF TGTGCCAGCAGCCTTCCAGACAATCCCTACGAGCAGTACTTC
TRBD2 TRBJ2-7 TRBV20-1 . CSAVGTSVDEQYF TGCAGTGCTGTCGGGACTAGCGTCGACGAGCAGTACTTC
. TRBJ1-4 TRBV11-2 . CASSLEGDYSNGKLFF TGTGCCAGCAGCCTCGAGGGGGACTACTCTAATGGAAAACTATTTTTT
TRBD1 TRBJ1-3 TRBV7-8 many CASSLAGTAGNTIYF TGTGCCAGCAGCTTAGCGGGGACAGCTGGAAACACCATATATTTT
TRBD2 TRBJ2-1 TRBV5-1 . CASSPTSGCDNEQFF TGCGCCAGCAGCCCGACTAGCGGGTGTGACAATGAGCAGTTCTTC
. TRBJ1-5 TRBV24-1 many CATSGPGGNQPQHF TGTGCCACCAGTGGTCCAGGGGGCAATCAGCCCCAGCATTTT
. TRBJ1-1 TRBV20-1 few CSARDLILFMSLGATEAFF TGCAGTGCTAGAGATCTCATCCTGTTTATGTCCTTGGGTGCCACTGAAGCTTTCTTT
. TRBJ1-3 TRBV27 . CASSLSWGAGNTIYF TGTGCCAGCAGTTTATCATGGGGGGCTGGAAACACCATATATTTT
TRBD1 TRBJ2-7 TRBV20-1 many CSATSGTGYEQYF TGCAGTGCTACCTCCGGGACAGGGTACGAGCAGTACTTC
TRBD2 TRBJ2-3 TRBV6-4 once CASSPRAGGGTDTQYF TGTGCCAGCAGTCCCCGTGCGGGGGGTGGAACAGATACGCAGTATTTT
. TRBJ2-5 TRBV20-1 . CSAKQGLGTQYF TGCAGTGCGAAGCAGGGTTTGGGGACCCAGTACTTC
. TRBJ2-1 TRBV3-1 few CASSQTGDNEQFF TGTGCCAGCAGCCAGACCGGGGACAATGAGCAGTTCTTC
TRBD1 TRBJ2-1 TRBV6-1 many CASNPFQGAYNEQFF TGTGCCAGCAACCCATTTCAGGGGGCCTACAATGAGCAGTTCTTC
. TRBJ1-2 TRBV12-3/TRBV12-4 many CASSFAGGANYGYTF TGTGCCAGCAGTTTCGCGGGGGGCGCCAACTATGGCTACACCTTC
TRBD2 TRBJ2-2 TRBV19 few CASSTLGGSGVNTGELFF TGTGCCAGTAGTACCCTGGGGGGTAGCGGGGTGAACACCGGGGAGCTGTTTTTT
TRBD2 TRBJ2-1 TRBV6-5 many CASSYLAGVVAQFF TGTGCCAGCAGTTACTTAGCGGGAGTCGTGGCGCAGTTCTTC
. TRBJ2-7 TRBV24-1 . CATNGRGHEQYF TGTGCCACCAACGGCCGAGGGCATGAGCAGTACTTC
. TRBJ2-1 TRBV4-2 few CASSQALLDFLDEQFF TGTGCCAGCAGCCAAGCCCTGTTAGATTTTTTGGATGAGCAGTTCTTC
TRBD2 TRBJ2-1 TRBV7-8 many CASTKTGTSGYNEQFF TGTGCCAGCACAAAAACCGGGACTAGCGGGTACAATGAGCAGTTCTTC
. TRBJ1-6 TRBV11-3 many CASSLDLARAIHF TGTGCCAGCAGCTTAGACCTCGCCCGAGCTATCCACTTT
TRBD2 TRBJ2-3 TRBV7-8 many CASSKKRERGTDTQYF TGTGCCAGCAGCAAAAAGCGGGAGAGAGGCACAGATACGCAGTATTTT
TRBD2 TRBJ2-3 TRBV28 many CASSGTSGGRDTQYF TGTGCCAGCAGTGGGACTAGCGGGGGGCGCGATACGCAGTATTTT
. TRBJ2-3 TRBV5-1 many CASSSGGRGTYGTQYF TGCGCCAGCAGCTCCGGGGGGCGTGGGACGTATGGTACGCAGTATTTT
. TRBJ1-5 TRBV20-1 many CSARLGGSQPQHF TGCAGTGCTAGACTCGGGGGTAGCCAGCCCCAGCATTTT
. TRBJ1-1 TRBV20-1 many CSARPGTEAFF TGCAGTGCTAGACCCGGGACTGAAGCTTTCTTT
. TRBJ1-2 TRBV4-1 few CASSQDEGLVYGYTF TGCGCCAGCAGCCAAGACGAGGGTTTGGTCTATGGCTACACCTTC
TRBD1 TRBJ2-7 TRBV5-1 many CASSLDGTGFNEQYF TGCGCCAGCAGCTTGGATGGGACAGGGTTTAACGAGCAGTACTTC
. TRBJ1-2 TRBV7-9 few CASSPEGGAYGYTF TGTGCCAGCAGCCCCGAGGGAGGGGCCTATGGCTACACCTTC
. TRBJ2-5 TRBV6-7 many CASSPGAEDKETQYF TGTGCCAGCAGCCCTGGGGCAGAAGATAAAGAGACCCAGTACTTC
. TRBJ1-6 TRBV11-3 many CASSLDDGAPLHF TGTGCCAGCAGCTTAGATGATGGGGCACCCCTCCACTTT
TRBD2 TRBJ2-5 TRBV13 many CATSGRAETQYF TGTGCCACGAGCGGGAGGGCCGAGACCCAGTACTTC
TRBD2 TRBJ2-1 TRBV20-1 . CSASRPAGAGNEQSF TGCAGTGCTTCCAGGCCGGCGGGAGCGGGAAATGAGCAGTCCTTC
TRBD2 TRBJ2-5 TRBV20-1 few CSAGSSGSGKTQYF TGCAGTGCTGGCTCTAGCGGGAGCGGGAAGACCCAGTACTTC
. TRBJ2-2 TRBV6-7 few CASIPSANTGELFF TGTGCCAGCATCCCAAGCGCGAACACCGGGGAGCTGTTTTTT
TRBD2 TRBJ2-5 TRBV6-2/TRBV6-3 many CASNPTSGVQETQYF TGTGCCAGCAACCCAACTAGCGGGGTACAAGAGACCCAGTACTTC
. TRBJ2-1 TRBV27 many CASSRQDSYNEQFF TGTGCCAGCAGTAGACAGGACTCCTACAATGAGCAGTTCTTC
. TRBJ2-3 TRBV5-1 many CASSLPRGFSDTQYF TGCGCCAGCAGCTTACCAAGGGGGTTTTCAGATACGCAGTATTTT
TRBD2 TRBJ2-1 TRBV7-3 many CASSLTPSGRAEQFF TGTGCCAGCAGCTTAACCCCTAGCGGGAGGGCTGAGCAGTTCTTC
TRBD2 TRBJ2-3 TRBV7-9 many CASPGTRGDGTQYF TGTGCCAGCCCCGGGACTAGGGGCGACGGTACGCAGTATTTT
. TRBJ2-7 TRBV11-2 many CASSSYQGTYEQYF TGTGCCAGCAGCTCCTACCAGGGGACCTACGAGCAGTACTTC
TRBD1 TRBJ2-3 TRBV4-1 many CASSQAQGSRTDTQYF TGCGCCAGCAGCCAAGCACAGGGGAGCCGCACAGATACGCAGTATTTT
TRBD1 TRBJ2-5 TRBV11-3 many CASSLRQGGWQETQYF TGTGCCAGCAGCCTCCGACAGGGGGGGTGGCAAGAGACCCAGTACTTC
TRBD1 TRBJ2-7 TRBV5-1 many CASSYTGTGLDEQYF TGCGCCAGCAGCTACACCGGGACAGGCCTCGACGAGCAGTACTTC
. TRBJ1-5 TRBV6-1 many CASRALVGNQPQHF TGTGCCAGCAGGGCCCTTGTGGGCAATCAGCCCCAGCATTTT